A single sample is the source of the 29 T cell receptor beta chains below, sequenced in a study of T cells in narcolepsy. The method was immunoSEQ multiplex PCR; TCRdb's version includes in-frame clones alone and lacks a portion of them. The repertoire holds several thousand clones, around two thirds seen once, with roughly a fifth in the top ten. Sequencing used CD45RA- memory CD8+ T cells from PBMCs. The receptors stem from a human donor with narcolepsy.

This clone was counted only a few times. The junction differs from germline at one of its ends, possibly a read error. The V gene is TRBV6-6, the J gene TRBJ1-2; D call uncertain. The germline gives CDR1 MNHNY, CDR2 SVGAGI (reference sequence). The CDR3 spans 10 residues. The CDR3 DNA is TGTGCCAGCAGTAACGGAGGTTTTCCCTTC. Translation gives CASSNGGFPF.

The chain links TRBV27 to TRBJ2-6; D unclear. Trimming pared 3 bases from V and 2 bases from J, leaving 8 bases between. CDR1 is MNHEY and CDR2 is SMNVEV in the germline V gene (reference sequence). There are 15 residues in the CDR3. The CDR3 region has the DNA TGTGCCAGCAGTTTTTCCGGAACTGGGGCCAACGTCCTGACTTTC. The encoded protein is CASSFSGTGANVLTF.

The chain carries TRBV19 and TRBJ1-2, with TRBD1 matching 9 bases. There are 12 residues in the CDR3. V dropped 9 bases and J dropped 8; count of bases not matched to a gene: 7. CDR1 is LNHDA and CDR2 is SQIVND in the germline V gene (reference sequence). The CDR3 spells CASRTGGGGYTF. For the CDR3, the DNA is TGTGCCAGCCGCACAGGGGGCGGGGGCTACACCTTC.

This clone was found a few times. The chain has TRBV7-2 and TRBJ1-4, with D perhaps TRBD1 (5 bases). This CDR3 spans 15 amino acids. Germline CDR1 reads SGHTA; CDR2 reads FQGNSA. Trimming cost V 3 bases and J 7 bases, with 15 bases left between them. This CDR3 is CASSLAGIGGEKLFF. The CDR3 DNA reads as TGTGCCAGCAGCTTGGCAGGAATTGGGGGTGAAAAACTGTTTTTT.

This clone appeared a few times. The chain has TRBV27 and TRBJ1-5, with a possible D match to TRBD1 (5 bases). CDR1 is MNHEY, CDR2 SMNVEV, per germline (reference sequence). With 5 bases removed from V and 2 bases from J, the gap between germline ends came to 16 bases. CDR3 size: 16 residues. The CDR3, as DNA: TGTGCCAGCAGTCCAGCGGGGGTTATGGGCAATCAGCCCCAGCATTTT. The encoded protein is CASSPAGVMGNQPQHF.

CDR3 nucleotides: TGCGCCAGCAGCCACGAGGGAGACAGGGGGCCCGAGCAGTTCTTC. Protein: CASSHEGDRGPEQFF. The chain is built from TRBV4-3 and TRBJ2-1, with 10 bases lining up with TRBD1. This CDR3 region has 15 residues. CDR1 is LGHNA and CDR2 is YSLEER in the germline V gene. The ends lost 3 bases at V and 10 bases at J; junction bases unmatched: 9.

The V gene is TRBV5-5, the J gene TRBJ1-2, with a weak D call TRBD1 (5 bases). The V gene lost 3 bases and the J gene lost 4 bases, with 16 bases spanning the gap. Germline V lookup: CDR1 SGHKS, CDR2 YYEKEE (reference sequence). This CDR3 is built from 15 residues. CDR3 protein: CASSYSGTESYGYTF. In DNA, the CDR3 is TGTGCCAGCAGCTACTCCGGGACGGAGAGCTATGGCTACACCTTC. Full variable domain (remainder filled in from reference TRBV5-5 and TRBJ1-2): DAGVTQSPTHLIKTRGQQVTLRCSPISGHKSVSWYQQVLGQGPQFIFQYYEKEERGRGNFPDRFSARQFPNYSSELNVNALLLGDSALYLCASSYSGTESYGYTFGSGTRLTVV.

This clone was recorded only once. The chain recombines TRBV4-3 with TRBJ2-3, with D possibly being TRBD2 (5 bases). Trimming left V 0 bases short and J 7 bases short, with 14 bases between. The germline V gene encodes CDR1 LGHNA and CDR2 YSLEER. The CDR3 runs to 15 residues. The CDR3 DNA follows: TGCGCCAGCAGCCAAGATCAACGGGATTTGAATACGCAGTATTTT. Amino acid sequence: CASSQDQRDLNTQYF.

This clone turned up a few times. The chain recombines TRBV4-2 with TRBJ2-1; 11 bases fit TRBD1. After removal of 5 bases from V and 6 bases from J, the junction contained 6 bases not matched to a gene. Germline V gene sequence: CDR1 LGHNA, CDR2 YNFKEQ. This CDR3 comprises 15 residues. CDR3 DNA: TGTGCCAGCAGCATGGGACAGGGGGTTGGCAATGAGCAGTTCTTC. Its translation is CASSMGQGVGNEQFF.

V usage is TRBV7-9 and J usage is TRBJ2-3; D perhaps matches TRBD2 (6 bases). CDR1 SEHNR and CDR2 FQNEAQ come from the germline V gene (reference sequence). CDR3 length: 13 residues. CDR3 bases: TGTGCTTCTACAGCGGGCCGCACAGATACGCAGTATTTT. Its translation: CASTAGRTDTQYF.

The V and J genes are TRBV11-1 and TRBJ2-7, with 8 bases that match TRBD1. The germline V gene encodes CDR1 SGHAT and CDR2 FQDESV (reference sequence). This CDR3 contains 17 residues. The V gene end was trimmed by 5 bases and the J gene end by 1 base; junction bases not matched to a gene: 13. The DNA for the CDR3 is TGTGCCAGCAGCGCGCCGAAGACAGGGGAAGGGTCCTACGAGCAGTACTTC. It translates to CASSAPKTGEGSYEQYF.

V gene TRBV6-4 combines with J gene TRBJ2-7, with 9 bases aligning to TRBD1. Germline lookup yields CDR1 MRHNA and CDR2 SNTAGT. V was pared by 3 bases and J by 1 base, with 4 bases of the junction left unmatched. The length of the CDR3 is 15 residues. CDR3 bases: TGTGCCAGCAGTGATACCGGGACAGGGTCCTACGAGCAGTACTTC. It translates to CASSDTGTGSYEQYF.

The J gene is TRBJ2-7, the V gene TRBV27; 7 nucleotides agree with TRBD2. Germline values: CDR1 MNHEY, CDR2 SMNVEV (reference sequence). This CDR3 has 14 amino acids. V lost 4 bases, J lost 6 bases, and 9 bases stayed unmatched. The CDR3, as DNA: TGTGCCAGCAGTTCAACCATTGGACTAGTCGAGCAGTACTTC. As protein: CASSSTIGLVEQYF.

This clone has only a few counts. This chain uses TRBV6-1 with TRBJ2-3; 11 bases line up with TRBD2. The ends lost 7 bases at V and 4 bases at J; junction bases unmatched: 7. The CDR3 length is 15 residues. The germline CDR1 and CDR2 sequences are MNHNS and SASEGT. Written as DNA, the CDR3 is TGTGCCAGCACCCCCACTAGCGGGGGCGCAGATACGCAGTATTTT. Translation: CASTPTSGGADTQYF.

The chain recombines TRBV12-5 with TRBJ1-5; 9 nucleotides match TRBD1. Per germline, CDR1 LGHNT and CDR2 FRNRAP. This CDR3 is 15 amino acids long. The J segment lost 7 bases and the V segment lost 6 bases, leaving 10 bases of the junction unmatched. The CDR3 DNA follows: TGTGCTAGTGGCTCGACCGGGACAGGGAACCAGCCCCAGCATTTT. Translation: CASGSTGTGNQPQHF.

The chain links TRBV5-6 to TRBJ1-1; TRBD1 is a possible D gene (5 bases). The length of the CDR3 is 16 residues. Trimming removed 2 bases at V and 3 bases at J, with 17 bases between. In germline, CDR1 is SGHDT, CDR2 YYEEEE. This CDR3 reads CASSLALHMGDTEAFF. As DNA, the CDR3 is TGTGCCAGCAGCTTAGCCCTCCACATGGGGGACACTGAAGCTTTCTTT. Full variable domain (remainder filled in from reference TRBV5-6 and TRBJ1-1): DAGVTQSPTHLIKTRGQQVTLRCSPKSGHDTVSWYQQALGQGPQFIFQYYEEEERQRGNFPDRFSGHQFPNYSSELNVNALLLGDSALYLCASSLALHMGDTEAFFGQGTRLTVV.

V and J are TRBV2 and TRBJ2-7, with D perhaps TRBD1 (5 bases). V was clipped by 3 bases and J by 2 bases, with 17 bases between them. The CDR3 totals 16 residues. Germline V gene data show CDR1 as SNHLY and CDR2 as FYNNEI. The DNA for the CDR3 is TGTGCCAGCAGTGACTTACAGGATAGTTCGACCTACGAGCAGTACTTC. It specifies CASSDLQDSSTYEQYF.

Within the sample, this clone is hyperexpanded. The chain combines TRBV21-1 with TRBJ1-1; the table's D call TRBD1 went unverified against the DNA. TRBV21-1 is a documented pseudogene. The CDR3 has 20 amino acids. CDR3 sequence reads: CASSKAFPRGPPNMNTEAFF. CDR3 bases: TGTGCCAGCAGCAAAGCTTTCCCCAGGGGGCCTCCTAATATGAACACTGAAGCTTTCTTT.

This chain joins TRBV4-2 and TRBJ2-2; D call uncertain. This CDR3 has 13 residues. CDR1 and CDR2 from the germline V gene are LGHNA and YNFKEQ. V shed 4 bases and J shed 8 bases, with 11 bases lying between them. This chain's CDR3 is CASSPYMGGELFF. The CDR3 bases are TGTGCCAGCAGCCCCTACATGGGAGGGGAGCTGTTTTTT.

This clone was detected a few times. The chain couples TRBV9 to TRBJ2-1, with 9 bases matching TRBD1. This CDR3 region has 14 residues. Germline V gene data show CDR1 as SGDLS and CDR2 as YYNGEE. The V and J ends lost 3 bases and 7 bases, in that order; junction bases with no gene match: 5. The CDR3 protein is CASSEQGAHNEQFF. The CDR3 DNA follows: TGTGCCAGCAGCGAACAGGGGGCGCATAATGAGCAGTTCTTC. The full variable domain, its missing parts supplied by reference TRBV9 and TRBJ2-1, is DSGVTQTPKHLITATGQRVTLRCSPRSGDLSVYWYQQSLDQGLQFLIQYYNGEERAKGNILERFSAQQFPDLHSELNLSSLELGDSALYFCASSEQGAHNEQFFGPGTRLTVL.

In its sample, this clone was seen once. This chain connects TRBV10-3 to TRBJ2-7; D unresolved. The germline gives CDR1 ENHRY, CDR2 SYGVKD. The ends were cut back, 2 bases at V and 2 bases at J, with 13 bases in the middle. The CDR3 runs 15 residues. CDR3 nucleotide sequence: TGTGCCATCAGTGAGCCTACTTGGCCAGCCTACGAGCAGTACTTC. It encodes CAISEPTWPAYEQYF.

As DNA, the CDR3 is TGTGCCAGCAGCTATGCACAGGGCCTTACCTACGAGCAGTACTTC. It encodes CASSYAQGLTYEQYF. The chain combines TRBV7-2 with TRBJ2-7; perhaps TRBD1 as D (6 bases). Germline V lookup: CDR1 SGHTA, CDR2 FQGNSA. CDR3 length equals 15 residues. The V end was cut by 4 bases, the J end by 2 bases, with 15 bases between.

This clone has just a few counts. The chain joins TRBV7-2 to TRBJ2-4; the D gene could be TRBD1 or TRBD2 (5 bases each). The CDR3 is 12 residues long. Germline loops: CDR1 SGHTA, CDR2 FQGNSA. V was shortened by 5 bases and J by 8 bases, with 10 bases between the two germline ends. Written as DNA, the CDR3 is TGTGCCAGCAGCCCCGGGACGGACATTCAGTACTTC. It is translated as CASSPGTDIQYF.

CDR3 loop: CASSDEAGQHTDTQYF. CDR3 nucleotide sequence: TGTGCCAGCAGTGACGAGGCAGGGCAACACACAGATACGCAGTATTTT. The V gene is TRBV6-4, the J gene TRBJ2-3; D is possibly TRBD1 (5 bases). With 2 bases removed from V and 2 bases from J, the gap between germline ends came to 14 bases. Germline V gene data show CDR1 as MRHNA and CDR2 as SNTAGT. This CDR3 has 16 residues.

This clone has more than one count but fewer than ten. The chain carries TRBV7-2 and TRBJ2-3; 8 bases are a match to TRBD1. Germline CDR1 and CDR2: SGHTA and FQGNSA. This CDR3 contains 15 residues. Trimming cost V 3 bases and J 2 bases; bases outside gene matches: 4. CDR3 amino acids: CASSFRDRSTDTQYF. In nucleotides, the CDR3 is TGTGCCAGCAGCTTCCGGGACAGGTCCACAGATACGCAGTATTTT.

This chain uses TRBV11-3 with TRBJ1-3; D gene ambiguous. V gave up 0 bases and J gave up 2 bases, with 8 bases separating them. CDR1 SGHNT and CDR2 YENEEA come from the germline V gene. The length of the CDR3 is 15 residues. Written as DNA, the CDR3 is TGTGCCAGCAGCTTAGACCGGGGTACTGGAAACACCATATATTTT. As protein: CASSLDRGTGNTIYF.

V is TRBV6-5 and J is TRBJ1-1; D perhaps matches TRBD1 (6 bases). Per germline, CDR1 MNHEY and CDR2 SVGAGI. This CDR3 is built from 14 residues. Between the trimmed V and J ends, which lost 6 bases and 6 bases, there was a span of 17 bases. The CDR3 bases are TGTGCCAGCAGCCAGGGGTCAAAGGGCCCTGAAGCTTTCTTT. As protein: CASSQGSKGPEAFF.

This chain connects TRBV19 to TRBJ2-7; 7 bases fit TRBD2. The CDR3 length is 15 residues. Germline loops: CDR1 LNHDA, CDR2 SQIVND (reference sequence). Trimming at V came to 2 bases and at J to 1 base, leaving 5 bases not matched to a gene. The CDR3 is CASSIMGGESYEQYF. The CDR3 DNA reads TGTGCCAGTAGTATAATGGGGGGGGAATCCTACGAGCAGTACTTC.

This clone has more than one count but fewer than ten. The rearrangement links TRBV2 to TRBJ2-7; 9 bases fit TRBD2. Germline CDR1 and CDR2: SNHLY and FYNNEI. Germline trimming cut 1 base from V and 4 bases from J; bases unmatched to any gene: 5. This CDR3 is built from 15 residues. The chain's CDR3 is CASSEGGRGIYEQYF. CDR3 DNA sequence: TGTGCCAGCAGTGAAGGCGGGAGGGGTATATACGAGCAGTACTTC.